These 16 T cell receptor beta chains originate from one sample sequenced in a study of human T cells and chemical hapten exposure. Specified time point: patch test 1, 2 weeks after DPC sensitization. The treatment is: therapeutic diphenylcyclopropenone sensitization with weekly scalp DPC. MiXCR, run by TCRdb on the RACE reads, gives a single entry per CDR3 protein. This repertoire shows roughly 120,000 distinct CDR3 sequences, roughly an eighth found once; its top ten account for approximately 0.89%. The specimen comprised whole blood, sampled in connection with sensitization to the hapten diphenylcyclopropenone (DPC). The receptors derive from a man aged 18 to 30 with alopecia areata. Some clones in this sample may be carry-over from other donors' samples.

Ten or more counts support this clonotype. The chain couples TRBV12-5 to TRBJ1-1; 7 bases align to TRBD1. Germline V gene sequence: CDR1 LGHNT, CDR2 FRNRAP. V lost 9 bases, J lost 1 base, and 2 bases stayed unmatched. This CDR3 comprises 12 residues. CDR3 in DNA: TGTGCTAGCCGACAGGGGAACACTGAAGCTTTCTTT. Residues: CASRQGNTEAFF. Filled out from reference TRBV12-5 and TRBJ1-1, the complete variable domain reads DARVTQTPRHKVTEMGQEVTMRCQPILGHNTVFWYRQTMMQGLELLAYFRNRAPLDDSGMPKDRFSAEMPDATLATLKIQPSEPRDSAVYFCASRQGNTEAFFGQGTRLTVV.

This clonotype has more than one count but fewer than ten. V is TRBV11-2 and J is TRBJ1-6; a possible D gene is TRBD1 (6 bases). Looked up from germline, CDR1 is SGHAT and CDR2 is FQNNGV. Trimming took 4 bases from V and 6 from J, leaving 19 bases between them. The CDR3 consists of 17 residues. CDR3 in DNA: TGTGCCAGCAGCTCCACCCGCGGACAGCGGGGTAATTCACCCCTCCACTTT. Amino acid sequence: CASSSTRGQRGNSPLHF.

This clonotype was detected many times. This chain joins TRBV4-1 and TRBJ2-7, with TRBD1 as a possible D gene (6 bases). This CDR3 region has 14 residues. The germline V and J ends were trimmed by 3 bases and 1 base, with 10 bases remaining between them. In germline, CDR1 is MGHRA, CDR2 YSYEKL. CDR3: CASSHYRESYEQYF. Here the CDR3 DNA reads TGCGCCAGCAGCCACTACAGGGAATCCTACGAGCAGTACTTC.

The V and J genes are TRBV6-6 and TRBJ2-5, with D perhaps matching TRBD1 (6 bases). V shed 8 bases and J shed 2 bases, with 15 bases lying between them. CDR3 length: 14 residues. Germline loops: CDR1 MNHNY, CDR2 SVGAGI (reference sequence). CDR3 sequence reads: CASSSTGTQETQYF. The CDR3 nucleotides read TGTGCCAGCTCCAGTACCGGGACACAAGAGACCCAGTACTTC.

In DNA, the CDR3 is TGTGCCAGCAGCCCTTGGAGGGGGAGCACAGATACGCAGTATTTT. Translation: CASSPWRGSTDTQYF. The chain links TRBV7-2 to TRBJ2-3, with D perhaps TRBD1 or TRBD2 (6 bases each). The CDR3 has 15 amino acids. From germline, CDR1 is SGHTA and CDR2 FQGNSA. V was pared by 5 bases and J by 0 bases, with 12 bases between.

This sequence joins TRBV6-1 and TRBJ1-6; unclear D gene. Trimming took 2 bases from V and 3 from J, leaving 14 bases between them. The germline CDR1 and CDR2 sequences are MNHNS and SASEGT. The CDR3 consists of 17 residues. The CDR3 spells CASSEIGLGIYNSPLHF. For the CDR3, the DNA is TGTGCCAGCAGTGAAATAGGATTGGGAATCTATAATTCACCCCTCCACTTT.

This sequence joins TRBV10-3 and TRBJ2-3; D unclear. Trimming left V 4 bases short and J 0 bases short, with 14 bases between. Germline V gives CDR1 ENHRY, CDR2 SYGVKD. This CDR3 spans 16 amino acids. The CDR3 here is CAISVSTLGSTDTQYF. The CDR3 DNA reads TGTGCCATCAGTGTCTCTACACTTGGGAGCACAGATACGCAGTATTTT.

This clonotype has more than one count but fewer than ten. The rearrangement links TRBV27 to TRBJ2-3, with D perhaps TRBD1 (5 bases). The CDR3 is made up of 14 amino acids. The V end lost 5 bases, the J end lost 0 bases, and 9 bases lay between the germline ends. CDR1 MNHEY and CDR2 SMNVEV come from the germline V gene (reference sequence). CDR3: CASSRGGSTDTQYF. CDR3 DNA: TGTGCCAGCAGTAGGGGCGGAAGCACAGATACGCAGTATTTT.

The sample holds a few counts of this clonotype. J is TRBJ1-2 and V is TRBV4-3, with 7 bases matching TRBD1. J gave up 5 bases and V 0 bases, and 9 bases lay outside the gene matches. Germline lookup yields CDR1 LGHNA and CDR2 YSLEER. The CDR3 runs 16 residues. For the CDR3, the DNA is TGCGCCAGCAGCCAAGATCATAACAGGGGAGCGTATGGCTACACCTTC. Protein: CASSQDHNRGAYGYTF.

This clonotype was detected a few times. The V gene is TRBV19, the J gene TRBJ2-1; TRBD2 matches 8 bases. The CDR3 loop spans 15 amino acids. V shed 3 bases and J 5 bases; nucleotides not matched to a gene: 6. The V gene's germline CDR1 is LNHDA and CDR2 SQIVND (reference sequence). The CDR3 region is CASSIEARGDNEQFF. CDR3 nucleotides: TGTGCCAGTAGTATTGAGGCGCGGGGGGACAATGAGCAGTTCTTC.

This chain joins TRBV7-2 and TRBJ2-1; D possibly uses TRBD1 or TRBD2 (5 bases each). The CDR3 is 15 amino acids. V shed 3 bases and J shed 6 bases, with 15 bases lying between them. Germline V CDR1 and CDR2: SGHTA, FQGNSA. This CDR3 reads CASSFFGTRGNEQFF. CDR3 sequence (DNA): TGTGCCAGCAGCTTTTTCGGGACCCGAGGCAATGAGCAGTTCTTC.

The V call is TRBV6-5, the J call TRBJ1-4; TRBD1 agrees at 10 bases. The germline gives CDR1 MNHEY, CDR2 SVGAGI. The V and J ends lost 2 bases and 8 bases, in that order; junction bases with no gene match: 5. The CDR3 has 15 amino acids. CDR3 nucleotide sequence: TGTGCCAGCAGTTACGGGGACAGGGGAAACGAAAAACTGTTTTTT. It encodes CASSYGDRGNEKLFF.

The chain is built from TRBV7-6 and TRBJ1-2; the D is unclear. The CDR3 length is 14 residues. Germline lookup yields CDR1 SGHVS and CDR2 FNYEAQ. V was clipped by 5 bases and J by 5 bases, with 15 bases between them. The CDR3: CASSAATTTYGYTF. In DNA, the CDR3 is TGTGCCAGCAGCGCAGCTACAACGACGTATGGCTACACCTTC.

The chain is built from TRBV5-1 and TRBJ2-1; 9 nucleotides match TRBD2. This CDR3 has 14 amino acids. Germline V lookup: CDR1 SGHRS, CDR2 YFSETQ. The junction had 5 bases not matched to a gene; V was cut back by 2 bases and J by 8 bases. The CDR3 loop reads CASSFASGEDEQFF. Written as DNA, the CDR3 is TGCGCCAGCAGCTTCGCTAGCGGGGAGGATGAGCAGTTCTTC.

The chain couples TRBV6-4 to TRBJ2-7; 9 nucleotides line up with TRBD1. The germline V gene encodes CDR1 MRHNA and CDR2 SNTAGT. This CDR3 contains 16 residues. With 3 bases clipped from V and 7 bases from J, the junction kept 13 bases outside the gene matches. CDR3 DNA sequence: TGTGCCAGCAGTGATGGGACAGGGAAAGGGCATTGTGAGCAGTACGTC. This codes for CASSDGTGKGHCEQYV.

Ten or more counts support this clonotype. The chain couples TRBV6-2 or TRBV6-3 to TRBJ2-7; a weak D match, TRBD2 (6 bases). The CDR3 runs to 15 residues. The V gene lost 6 bases and the J gene lost 0 bases, with 15 bases spanning the gap. From germline, CDR1 is MNHEY and CDR2 SVGEGT. The DNA of the CDR3 is TGTGCCAGCAGGGGGGGACGGATTGACTCCTACGAGCAGTACGTC. Amino acids: CASRGGRIDSYEQYV.